Below are 18 T cell receptor beta chains sequenced from a single sample in a study of shared clonotypes between healthy human individuals. Terminally differentiated effector memory CD45RA+ cells were left out of the naive CD8 fraction, which was CD45RO-negative and positively selected for CCR7. This table comes from immunoSEQ multiplex PCR, and its TCRdb copy is limited to in-frame clones, with some not included. The repertoire includes more than 2 million clones, 80% to 95% of them detected once, and 1.5% to 2% sits in the top ten. The specimen sequenced was naive CD8+ T cells from PBMCs. These TCRs come from a man aged 18 to 35 in good health. Some clones in this sample may be carry-over from other donors' samples.

V is TRBV19 and J is TRBJ1-5; D ambiguous. CDR3 size: 14 residues. Between the trimmed V and J ends, which lost 3 bases and 3 bases, there was a span of 9 bases. CDR1 and CDR2 from the germline V gene are LNHDA and SQIVND (reference sequence). CDR3 coding DNA: TGTGCCAGTAGTATTTTACAGCTCAATCAGCCCCAGCATTTT. Translated: CASSILQLNQPQHF.

This sequence joins TRBV4-3 and TRBJ2-7; possible D gene TRBD2, 6 bases. The germline V gene has CDR1 LGHNA and CDR2 YSLEER. This CDR3 is 16 amino acids long. V lost 0 bases to trimming and J lost 6 bases, with 18 bases between them. As DNA, the CDR3 is TGCGCCAGCAGCCAAGATTGGCCAGCCGGAGGGTCCGAGCAGTACTTC. The encoded protein is CASSQDWPAGGSEQYF.

About this clone itself: Other DNA sequences in this specimen translate into the identical CDR3. The chain combines TRBV27 with TRBJ1-2; D is undetermined. The CDR3 is 13 amino acids. Trimming cost V 3 bases and J 4 bases, with 9 bases left between them. The germline gives CDR1 MNHEY, CDR2 SMNVEV (reference sequence). DNA for the CDR3: TGTGCCAGCAGTTTTGGACCGAGCTATGGCTACACCTTC. This sequence encodes CASSFGPSYGYTF.

For the CDR3, the DNA is TGTGCCAGCAGTTTATACGGGACAGGGTTCTACGAGCAGTACTTC. Its translation is CASSLYGTGFYEQYF. The chain has TRBV27 and TRBJ2-7, with 9 bases lining up with TRBD1. After removal of 1 base from V and 3 bases from J, the junction contained 4 bases not matched to a gene. This CDR3 contains 15 residues. CDR1 and CDR2 (germline): MNHEY, SMNVEV (reference sequence).

This clone was observed once. This chain joins TRBV10-3 and TRBJ2-2; no reliable D call. This CDR3 region has 12 residues. V gave up 6 bases and J gave up 7 bases, with 9 bases separating them. Germline V CDR1 and CDR2: ENHRY, SYGVKD. CDR3 DNA: TGTGCCATCAGGGAAATTGGCGGGGAGCTGTTTTTT. The encoded protein is CAIREIGGELFF.

The rearrangement uses TRBV7-2 and TRBJ2-5; the match to TRBD2 covers 8 bases. Germline values: CDR1 SGHTA, CDR2 FQGNSA. The CDR3 contains 18 residues. The J segment lost 4 bases and the V segment lost 2 bases, leaving 15 bases of the junction unmatched. The CDR3 coding sequence is TGTGCCAGCAGCTTACCGGCTAGCGGGTTCAAGCTCCCAGAGACCCAGTACTTC. Translated, it gives CASSLPASGFKLPETQYF.

This chain uses TRBV7-9 with TRBJ2-2; D remains unclear. Trimming cost V 5 bases and J 0 bases, with 19 bases left between them. The CDR3 totals 18 residues. Germline-derived CDR1 and CDR2 are SEHNR and FQNEAQ (reference sequence). CDR3 sequence: CASSPTDLPYTNTGELFF. CDR3 nucleotide sequence: TGTGCCAGCAGCCCGACGGACCTACCGTATACGAACACCGGGGAGCTGTTTTTT.

This clone showed up just once. This sequence joins TRBV25-1 and TRBJ2-7, with D perhaps TRBD1 or TRBD2 (5 bases each). This CDR3 is 13 amino acids long. Germline V gene sequence: CDR1 MGHDK, CDR2 SYGVNS. V was cut by 5 bases and J by 2 bases, with 10 bases left in between. The CDR3: CASSPGAAYEQYF. Here the CDR3 DNA reads TGTGCCAGCAGTCCCGGGGCAGCCTACGAGCAGTACTTC.

The chain couples TRBV9 to TRBJ2-3; unclear D gene. The CDR3 runs to 14 residues. CDR1 is SGDLS, CDR2 YYNGEE, per germline. V gave up 4 bases and J gave up 2 bases, with 11 bases separating them. CDR3 amino acids: CASSFRPATDTQYF. The CDR3 DNA follows: TGTGCCAGCAGCTTCAGACCGGCCACAGATACGCAGTATTTT.

Written as DNA, the CDR3 is TGTGCCAGCAGGGCGGACAGAAGCTCCTACGAGCAGTACTTC. It translates to CASRADRSSYEQYF. V gene TRBV27 combines with J gene TRBJ2-7, with D possibly matching TRBD1 (6 bases). The CDR3 loop spans 14 amino acids. The germline V gene encodes CDR1 MNHEY and CDR2 SMNVEV (reference sequence). V lost 6 bases, J lost 0 bases, and 12 bases lay in between.

The J gene is TRBJ2-1, the V gene TRBV7-6, with D uncertain. The CDR3 runs 13 residues. The V gene lost 6 bases and the J gene lost 9 bases, with 15 bases spanning the gap. CDR1 and CDR2 from the germline V gene are SGHVS and FNYEAQ. The CDR3: CASRHLGDGEQFF. CDR3 coding DNA: TGTGCCAGCAGACACTTAGGAGACGGTGAGCAGTTCTTC.

The chain carries TRBV7-2 and TRBJ2-7; 9 bases line up with TRBD1. The junction had 8 bases not matched to a gene; V was cut back by 4 bases and J by 4 bases. CDR3 length: 15 amino acids. Germline V gives CDR1 SGHTA, CDR2 FQGNSA. Here the CDR3 reads CASSSRTGEVYEQYF. The CDR3 DNA sequence: TGTGCCAGCAGCTCCCGGACAGGGGAAGTTTACGAGCAGTACTTC.

This rearrangement joins TRBV10-2 to TRBJ1-5; unclear D gene. The CDR3 has 15 amino acids. Germline V lookup: CDR1 WSHSY, CDR2 SAAADI. V gave up 4 bases and J gave up 4 bases, with 14 bases separating them. The CDR3 loop is CASSGTATKNQPQHF. CDR3 in DNA: TGCGCCAGCAGTGGGACCGCGACGAAGAATCAGCCCCAGCATTTT.

This sequence joins TRBV28 and TRBJ1-2; D is perhaps TRBD1 (6 bases). CDR1 is MDHEN and CDR2 is SYDVKM in the germline V gene. The length of the CDR3 is 16 residues. Trimming took off 6 bases at V and 5 bases at J, with 22 bases between the two ends. The CDR3, as DNA: TGTGCCAGCAGCCCTTATGCGGGGGCAACGAGGTATGGCTACACCTTC. Protein sequence: CASSPYAGATRYGYTF.

The rearrangement links TRBV7-2 to TRBJ2-7; D may match TRBD1 or TRBD2 (5 bases each). Germline-derived CDR1 and CDR2 are SGHTA and FQGNSA. Trimming left V 5 bases short and J 7 bases short, with 18 bases between. CDR3 length: 14 residues. CDR3 nucleotide sequence: TGTGCCAGCAGCCGAGGACGGCAGGGAGTTGAGCAGTACTTC. As protein: CASSRGRQGVEQYF.

This clone was counted a single time. This chain links TRBV30 with TRBJ2-3; D gene unclear. Germline V lookup: CDR1 GTSNPN, CDR2 SVGIG (reference sequence). This CDR3 region has 16 residues. Deletions cut 1 base from V and 2 bases from J, with 16 bases between. Here the CDR3 reads CAWSGPVKMFTDTQYF. The CDR3 DNA reads as TGTGCCTGGAGTGGGCCTGTGAAGATGTTCACAGATACGCAGTATTTT.

This clone was detected a few times. The same CDR3 is also encoded by other DNA sequences in this sample. The rearrangement joins TRBV28 to TRBJ2-7; the D is unclear. Trimming took off 4 bases at V and 3 bases at J, with 4 bases between the two ends. Germline V lookup: CDR1 MDHEN, CDR2 SYDVKM. CDR3 length: 11 amino acids. CDR3 protein: CASSSIYEQYF. The CDR3, as DNA: TGTGCCAGCAGTTCTATCTACGAGCAGTACTTC.

The chain recombines TRBV9 with TRBJ1-2; possibly TRBD1 for D (5 bases). The CDR3 consists of 15 residues. V shed 7 bases and J shed 0 bases, with 16 bases lying between them. CDR1 is SGDLS, CDR2 YYNGEE, per germline. The CDR3, as DNA: TGTGCCAGCGTCCCTGTGGGGGGAACTAACTATGGCTACACCTTC. Translated: CASVPVGGTNYGYTF.